This is a list of T cell receptor beta chains from one sample in a study of metastatic and nonmetastatic thyroid tumors. TCRdb re-called clones from the PCR reads using MiXCR. Here the sample spans 19,000 or so clones, approximately 32% being singletons. Specimen: adjacent normal tissue. These receptors originate from a female donor with papillary thyroid cancer or a benign thyroid nodule (not recorded which). Some clones in this sample may be carry-over from other donors' samples. Each CDR3 is given with its conserved first and last residue. D genes are given only for firm matches. The listing skips clone size in some rows; elsewhere it reads once, few, many or a size class.

J,D,size,V,CDR3,DNA
TRBJ1-2,NA,few,TRBV6-1,CASSEVGVGGYTF,TGTGCCAGCAGTGAAGTGGGGGTGGGAGGCTACACCTTC
TRBJ2-3,NA,once,TRBV11-2,CASSLVPSAGTDTQYF,TGTGCCAGCAGCTTAGTTCCCAGCGCCGGCACAGATACGCAGTATTTT
TRBJ2-7,NA,NA,TRBV12-3/TRBV12-4,CASIPTPPLAYEQYF,TGTGCCAGCATTCCCACCCCCCCTCTCGCCTACGAGCAGTACTTC
TRBJ2-7,NA,many,TRBV5-5,CASSLIGAGTEEQYF,TGTGCCAGCAGCTTGATAGGGGCAGGTACGGAAGAGCAGTACTTC
TRBJ2-1,NA,few,TRBV6-2/TRBV6-3,CASRNLNSYNEQFF,TGTGCTAGCAGGAACCTTAACTCCTATAATGAGCAGTTCTTC
TRBJ2-5,NA,NA,TRBV3-1,CASSQLQETQYF,TGTGCCAGCAGCCAACTCCAAGAGACCCAGTACTTC
TRBJ2-7,TRBD2,NA,TRBV6-1,CASSFTGTSNEQYF,TGTGCCAGCAGTTTCACCGGGACTAGCAACGAGCAGTACTTC
TRBJ2-7,TRBD2,NA,TRBV11-3,CASSLFASGSRYEQYF,TGTGCCAGCAGCTTATTCGCTAGCGGGAGTCGGTACGAGCAGTACTTC
TRBJ2-2,NA,NA,TRBV9,CASSSNRLGRGRIGELFF,TGTGCCAGCAGCTCGAATCGTTTGGGGCGGGGGCGCATCGGGGAGCTGTTTTTT
TRBJ2-1,NA,few,TRBV6-1,CASSQGGDNEQFF,TGTGCCAGCAGTCAGGGCGGGGACAATGAGCAGTTCTTC
TRBJ2-7,TRBD1,NA,TRBV28,CASNLLGQGAYEQYF,TGTGCCAGCAACCTTCTGGGACAGGGGGCTTACGAGCAGTACTTC
TRBJ2-5,NA,NA,TRBV5-1,CASSLESRTQYF,TGCGCCAGCAGCTTGGAGTCTAGGACCCAGTACTTC
TRBJ1-1,NA,many,TRBV11-2,CASSLNWNTEAFF,TGTGCCAGCAGCTTAAACTGGAACACTGAAGCTTTCTTT
TRBJ2-3,NA,few,TRBV12-3/TRBV12-4,CASIPNDGDTQYF,TGTGCCAGCATCCCGAATGATGGAGATACGCAGTATTTT
TRBJ2-7,NA,few,TRBV11-3,CASSPGHLHEQYF,TGTGCCAGCAGCCCGGGACACTTACACGAGCAGTACTTC
TRBJ2-7,NA,few,TRBV28,CASSPGSEQYF,TGTGCCAGCAGTCCAGGGTCCGAGCAGTACTTC
TRBJ2-5,NA,NA,TRBV11-2,CASSLGVGASEETQYF,TGTGCCAGCAGCTTAGGGGTGGGGGCTTCGGAAGAGACCCAGTACTTC
TRBJ1-6,TRBD1,NA,TRBV10-2,CASSVGQGAYNSPLHF,TGCGCCAGCAGTGTGGGACAGGGGGCCTATAATTCACCCCTCCACTTT
TRBJ2-7,NA,few,TRBV6-1,CASSPGELYEQYF,TGTGCCAGCAGTCCGGGTGAACTCTACGAGCAGTACTTC
TRBJ2-3,NA,medium-sized,TRBV20-1,CSAFRFRGSGTDTQYF,TGCAGTGCGTTCAGATTCCGGGGGTCAGGCACAGATACGCAGTATTTT
TRBJ2-7,TRBD1,NA,TRBV6-1,CASSEVQGVSYEQYF,TGTGCCAGCAGTGAAGTCCAGGGGGTCTCCTACGAGCAGTACTTC
TRBJ2-3,NA,NA,TRBV7-3,CASSPAGGSFADTQYF,TGTGCCAGCAGCCCCGCCGGCGGCTCGTTCGCAGATACGCAGTATTTT
TRBJ1-3,NA,NA,TRBV5-8,CANIPTASSGNTIYF,TGTGCCAACATCCCAACGGCGAGCTCTGGAAACACCATATATTTT
TRBJ2-7,NA,few,TRBV2,CASSVPRIYEQYF,TGTGCCAGCAGTGTACCTAGAATCTACGAGCAGTACTTC
TRBJ2-7,NA,few,TRBV12-3/TRBV12-4,CASSWALSYEQYF,TGTGCCAGCAGTTGGGCCTTATCCTACGAGCAGTACTTC
TRBJ2-7,NA,few,TRBV9,CASGVYEQYF,TGTGCCAGCGGGGTCTACGAGCAGTACTTC
TRBJ2-3,NA,many,TRBV7-2,CASSLSIGVGNTQYF,TGTGCCAGCAGCTTATCAATAGGGGTCGGAAATACGCAGTATTTT
TRBJ2-5,NA,few,TRBV19,CASSPPLFGETQYF,TGTGCCAGTAGCCCGCCGCTATTTGGAGAGACCCAGTACTTC
TRBJ1-1,NA,once,TRBV30,CAWIDRGGTEAFF,TGTGCCTGGATAGACCGGGGGGGCACTGAAGCTTTCTTT
TRBJ2-7,TRBD2,NA,TRBV28,CASSSGLAGGFRYEQYF,TGTGCCAGCAGCTCGGGACTAGCGGGAGGCTTCAGATACGAGCAGTACTTC
TRBJ1-3,NA,medium-sized,TRBV5-1,CASSLGTTSGNTIYF,TGCGCCAGCAGCTTGGGGACAACCTCTGGAAACACCATATATTTT
TRBJ2-1,TRBD2,many,TRBV5-1,CASSPPSGNEQFF,TGCGCCAGCAGCCCCCCTAGCGGCAATGAGCAGTTCTTC